Sequencing of this T cell receptor beta chain was carried out in a study of T cell responses to AZD1222 COVID-19 vaccine. Profiling relied on immunoSEQ multiplex PCR, and the TCRdb table lists in-frame clones only, not all of them. Among approximately 24,000 clones listed, about 88% were seen once. The CDR3 spans 19 residues. V lost 0 bases and J 1 base, leaving 19 bases between the germline ends. CDR1 and CDR2 (germline): MNHEY, SVGEGT. Comments on this clone: The antigen remains undetermined.

Points from the study as a whole: Dominant CD4 TCR responses targeted spike regions 160-218 and 743-854. In a largely white British group with more females than males, clonal diversity was possibly underestimated.

Sample: peripheral blood, taken 28 days after the second AZD1222 dose. The receptor's source is an adult who received the AZD1222 COVID-19 vaccine. This chain connects TRBV6-2 or TRBV6-3 to TRBJ1-3; D remains unclear. DNA of the CDR3: TGTGCCAGCAGTTACTCGCTTGGATTCGGGCTAGTATCTGGAAACACCATATATTTT. It is translated as CASSYSLGFGLVSGNTIYF.